This T cell receptor beta chain was captured in a study of regulatory T cells in long-lasting Graves disease. Study-level points and caveats: Persistent Graves' disease cases displayed lower TCR diversity than newly diagnosed ones.

Concerning this clonotype itself: Its specificity is not known.

Libraries of TCR beta came from iRepertoire HTBI primers plus Arm-PCR of CDR3 regions. TCRdb ran MiXCR on the multiplex PCR reads and lists one entry per CDR3 protein. The table records approximately 490,000 distinct CDR3 sequences, around 15% of them present only once. The time point was: newly diagnosed GD, antithyroid drugs for less than 3 months. The TCR library was prepared using RNA isolated from PBMCs. In germline, CDR1 is SGDLS, CDR2 YYNGEE. This CDR3 has 15 residues. V shed 0 bases and J shed 8 bases, with 12 bases lying between them. In addition, the sample was reused for a study of T cells in Graves' hyperthyroidism and ophthalmopathy.

The sequencing here drew on peripheral blood mononuclear cells (PBMCs), taken at new diagnosis, from a patient treated with antithyroid drugs. The chain combines TRBV9 with TRBJ1-6; D perhaps matches TRBD1 (6 bases). This TCR came from a man aged 35-49 years with Graves disease. The CDR3 protein is CASSVVGGMDSPLHF. In DNA form, the CDR3 reads TGTGCCAGCAGCGTAGTGGGGGGCATGGATTCACCCCTCCACTTT.